This T cell receptor (beta chain) was observed in a study of T cells expressing NK-cell markers. Study details: Repertoires of TCR beta were obtained from T cells sorted as CD3+CD56+NKG2C+, CD3+CD56+NKG2C- and CD3+CD56-NKG2C+. Seven of the eight sequenced donors were HCMV-seropositive; one was seronegative.

Germline lookup yields CDR1 SEHNR and CDR2 FQNEAQ (reference sequence). The CDR3 loop spans 13 amino acids. TCRdb re-called the 5' RACE reads and shows each CDR3 protein once, DNA omitted. The listing records some 300,000 distinct CDR3 sequences. Details on this clonotype: As yet, its antigen is unknown.

Findings and limits, study-wide: Among CD8+ T cells from over 5 donors, dominant NKG2C+ clonotypes accounted for about 1.0-7.5%.

The receptor was isolated from a man aged 18 to 30 in good health. The sample consisted of blood T cells: a sorted CD56 or NKG2C T cell subset, CD4+ or CD8+ T cells, or bulk PBMC T cells (not recorded which). The gene calls are TRBV7-9 and TRBJ2-5; TCRdb indicates TRBD1, and absent DNA this call remains unverified. The chain's CDR3 is CASRVTGEETQYF. The whole variable domain, filled in from reference TRBV7-9 and TRBJ2-5, reads DTGVSQNPRHKITKRGQNVTFRCDPISEHNRLYWYRQTLGQGPEFLTYFQNEAQLEKSRLLSDRFSAERPKGSFSTLEIQRTEQGDSAMYLCASRVTGEETQYFGPGTRLLVL.